One and the same sample provided the 23 T cell receptor beta chains below, sequenced in a study of CD8 T cells in ankylosing spondylitis. Using its own MiXCR run on the 5' RACE reads, TCRdb lists one record per CDR3 protein. The table has a few hundred thousand distinct CDR3 sequences, about 20% seen once. The sample was blood, either unsorted or a sorted T cell fraction (not recorded which). These receptors were obtained from a female donor with ankylosing spondylitis or in good health (not recorded which).

Many counts were recorded for this clonotype. The rearrangement joins TRBV4-3 to TRBJ1-5; no clear D gene. V gave up 4 bases and J gave up 6 bases, with 13 bases separating them. The CDR3 totals 14 residues. Per germline, CDR1 LGHNA and CDR2 YSLEER. The DNA of the CDR3 is TGCGCCAGCAGCCGAACACTGGAGGTTCAGCCCCAGCATTTT. Translated, it gives CASSRTLEVQPQHF.

This clonotype was observed many times. The genes are TRBV29-1 and TRBJ2-3; weak D call: TRBD1 (5 bases). CDR3 length equals 13 residues. V dropped 4 bases and J dropped 6 bases, with 14 bases sitting between them. Germline CDR1 reads SQVTM; CDR2 reads ANQGSEA. As DNA, the CDR3 is TGCAGCGTTGGGGGCACCCCGTCGGATACGCAGTATTTT. This gives the protein CSVGGTPSDTQYF.

The V call is TRBV5-1, the J call TRBJ1-4; a possible D gene is TRBD1 (6 bases). Germline loops: CDR1 SGHRS, CDR2 YFSETQ. This CDR3 spans 14 amino acids. Between the trimmed V and J ends, which lost 4 bases and 5 bases, there was a span of 12 bases. CDR3 sequence: CASSLGGQNEKLFF. In nucleotides, the CDR3 is TGCGCCAGCAGCCTGGGGGGGCAGAATGAAAAACTGTTTTTT.

The chain recombines TRBV6-6 with TRBJ1-1, with TRBD1 matching over 9 bases. Losses at the gene ends were 5 bases for V and 10 bases for J; bases not matched to a gene: 5. Germline-derived CDR1 and CDR2 are MNHNY and SVGAGI (reference sequence). The CDR3 length is 12 residues. In nucleotides, the CDR3 is TGTGCCAGCAGTCCGGGACAGGGAGCAGCTTTCTTT. It specifies CASSPGQGAAFF.

The chain joins TRBV20-1 to TRBJ1-2, with a weak D call TRBD1 (6 bases). CDR1 DFQATT and CDR2 SNEGSKA come from the germline V gene (reference sequence). There are 14 residues in the CDR3. Trimming shortened V by 4 bases and J by 0 bases, and 12 bases separated the two germline ends. The CDR3 bases are TGCAGTGCTAAGGGGGAGCTAGCTAACTATGGCTACACCTTC. Translating it yields CSAKGELANYGYTF.

The genes are TRBV2 and TRBJ2-1; the match to TRBD1 covers 7 bases. This CDR3 has 15 residues. J lost 7 bases, V lost 6 bases, and 12 bases had no gene match. From germline, CDR1 is SNHLY and CDR2 FYNNEI. In DNA form, the CDR3 reads TGTGCCAGCAGAGCCGATCCGGGACAGCCTAATGAGCAGTTCTTC. Its protein product is CASRADPGQPNEQFF.

The CDR3 DNA reads TGCAGTGCTAGAGGACCGGGACTAGCGGGCCCTCCTGATACGCAGTATTTT. It encodes CSARGPGLAGPPDTQYF. The V call is TRBV20-1, the J call TRBJ2-3; 12 nucleotides align to TRBD2. Germline CDR1 DFQATT, CDR2 SNEGSKA (reference sequence). The V and J ends lost 1 base and 6 bases, in that order; junction bases with no gene match: 11. The CDR3 loop spans 17 amino acids.

This clonotype occurred a few times. The J gene is TRBJ2-7, the V gene TRBV7-2; 9 bases are a match to TRBD2. CDR1 and CDR2 from the germline V gene are SGHTA and FQGNSA. J gave up 3 bases and V 3 bases, and 12 bases lay outside the gene matches. The CDR3 consists of 17 residues. The DNA of the CDR3 is TGTGCCAGCAGCTTTGGTAGCGGGAGCCCAGGCAGCTACGAGCAGTACTTC. Its protein product is CASSFGSGSPGSYEQYF.

V and J are TRBV18 and TRBJ2-3, with 7 bases matching TRBD2. The germline V gene encodes CDR1 KGHSH and CDR2 LQKENI. The J segment lost 4 bases and the V segment lost 6 bases, leaving 7 bases of the junction unmatched. The CDR3 length is 14 residues. DNA for the CDR3: TGTGCCAGCTCTTATGGACTAGGAGCAGATACGCAGTATTTT. It translates to CASSYGLGADTQYF.

Only a few counts were recorded for this clonotype. V gene TRBV20-1 combines with J gene TRBJ1-6; a weak D match, TRBD1 (6 bases). V was pared by 5 bases and J by 10 bases, with 15 bases between. Germline CDR1 DFQATT, CDR2 SNEGSKA (reference sequence). The CDR3 runs 13 residues. The CDR3 DNA reads TGCAGTGCTGCGGGGGCAGGGGAGTCACCCCTCCACTTT. Translation gives CSAAGAGESPLHF.

This clonotype was seen many times. The gene calls are TRBV11-2 and TRBJ2-3, with 10 bases matching TRBD2. Germline V gene data show CDR1 as SGHAT and CDR2 as FQNNGV. The CDR3 is made up of 17 amino acids. After removal of 0 bases from V and 2 bases from J, the junction contained 5 bases not matched to a gene. DNA of the CDR3: TGTGCCAGCAGCTTAGAACTAGCGGGGCCTCACACAGATACGCAGTATTTT. Translating it yields CASSLELAGPHTDTQYF.

The V call is TRBV7-9, the J call TRBJ2-7; D is undetermined. CDR1 SEHNR and CDR2 FQNEAQ come from the germline V gene (reference sequence). The CDR3 consists of 12 residues. The ends were cut back, 2 bases at V and 2 bases at J, with 4 bases in the middle. CDR3 nucleotides: TGTGCCAGCAGCTTATACACCTACGAGCAGTACTTC. This sequence encodes CASSLYTYEQYF. The variable domain in full, completed from reference TRBV7-9 and TRBJ2-7, reads DTGVSQNPRHKITKRGQNVTFRCDPISEHNRLYWYRQTLGQGPEFLTYFQNEAQLEKSRLLSDRFSAERPKGSFSTLEIQRTEQGDSAMYLCASSLYTYEQYFGPGTRLTVT.

The gene calls are TRBV7-1 and TRBJ2-7, with 10 nucleotides matching TRBD2. TRBV7-1 is an open reading frame, and its role is uncertain. J was trimmed by 4 bases and V by 8 bases; bases with no gene match: 8. The CDR3 length is 14 residues. CDR3 nucleotide sequence: TGTGCCAGCCGCAGGACTAGCGGAGATTACGAGCAGTACTTC. This codes for CASRRTSGDYEQYF.

This clonotype was seen only a few times. The rearrangement joins TRBV18 to TRBJ2-7; D not resolved. Between the trimmed V and J ends, which lost 0 bases and 3 bases, there was a span of 9 bases. The CDR3 has 14 residues. Germline CDR1 and CDR2: KGHSH and LQKENI. The CDR3 DNA reads as TGTGCCAGCTCACCACCGACACCCTACTACGAGCAGTACTTC. It translates to CASSPPTPYYEQYF. Full variable domain (remainder filled in from reference TRBV18 and TRBJ2-7): NAGVMQNPRHLVRRRGQEARLRCSPMKGHSHVYWYRQLPEEGLKFMVYLQKENIIDESGMPKERFSAEFPKEGPSILRIQQVVRGDSAAYFCASSPPTPYYEQYFGPGTRLTVT.

V and J are TRBV15 and TRBJ1-2, with D possibly TRBD1 on 6 matching bases. The CDR3 sequence is 14 residues long. V gave up 5 bases and J gave up 7 bases, with 17 bases separating them. The germline V gene encodes CDR1 LNHNV and CDR2 YYDKDF (reference sequence). CDR3 DNA: TGTGCCACCAGCCCACGACCGCCCAGGGGTGGCTACACCTTC. Its protein is CATSPRPPRGGYTF.

This clonotype was detected many times. The chain carries TRBV29-1 and TRBJ2-3; D gene uncertain. CDR1 and CDR2 from the germline V gene are SQVTM and ANQGSEA. V lost 6 bases, J lost 2 bases, and 6 bases lay in between. This CDR3 comprises 11 residues. The CDR3 loop is CSVDTTDTQYF. The CDR3 DNA sequence: TGCAGCGTAGACACCACAGATACGCAGTATTTT.

The genes are TRBV18 and TRBJ2-1; no reliable D call. There are 11 residues in the CDR3. Trimming took 3 bases from V and 7 from J, leaving 4 bases between them. CDR1 is KGHSH and CDR2 is LQKENI in the germline V gene. The DNA of the CDR3 is TGTGCCAGCTCACCGACGAATGAGCAGTTCTTC. Protein sequence: CASSPTNEQFF.

The chain links TRBV5-1 to TRBJ1-3, with D possibly TRBD1 on 5 matching bases. CDR1 and CDR2 from the germline V gene are SGHRS and YFSETQ. The V end lost 0 bases, the J end lost 4 bases, and 11 bases lay between the germline ends. The CDR3 sequence is 15 residues long. The CDR3 coding sequence is TGCGCCAGCAGCTTGGACGGGGCTCGCGGAAACACCATATATTTT. It specifies CASSLDGARGNTIYF.

The chain recombines TRBV5-6 with TRBJ2-1; D remains unclear. Looked up from germline, CDR1 is SGHDT and CDR2 is YYEEEE. The V and J ends lost 0 bases and 4 bases respectively, with 14 bases between them. This CDR3 has 16 amino acids. The CDR3 spells CASSLGGRSPYNEQFF. CDR3 in DNA: TGTGCCAGCAGCTTGGGAGGTAGATCCCCTTACAATGAGCAGTTCTTC.

This clonotype was counted a few times. The genes are TRBV7-2 and TRBJ2-3, with no clear D. The CDR3 runs to 15 residues. Germline lookup yields CDR1 SGHTA and CDR2 FQGNSA. Trimming shortened V by 0 bases and J by 4 bases, and 11 bases separated the two germline ends. The CDR3 region is CASSLAGVGPDTQYF. DNA of the CDR3: TGTGCCAGCAGCTTAGCAGGAGTAGGGCCAGATACGCAGTATTTT. The complete variable domain, with remaining parts taken from reference TRBV7-2 and TRBJ2-3, reads GAGVSQSPSNKVTEKGKDVELRCDPISGHTALYWYRQSLGQGLEFLIYFQGNSAPDKSGLPSDRFSAERTGGSVSTLTIQRTQQEDSAVYLCASSLAGVGPDTQYFGPGTRLTVL.

The chain uses TRBV3-1 and TRBJ2-3, with D unresolved. V lost 1 base and J 6 bases, leaving 14 bases between the germline ends. The CDR3 totals 15 residues. Germline V gene sequence: CDR1 LGHDT, CDR2 YNNKEL (reference sequence). The CDR3 nucleotides are TGTGCCAGCAGCCAAGGAGCGATGAGTTTCGATACGCAGTATTTT. Protein sequence: CASSQGAMSFDTQYF.

This clonotype came up a few times. J is TRBJ2-1 and V is TRBV7-8; D not resolved. The germline CDR1 and CDR2 sequences are SGHVS and FQNEAQ. Deletions cut 0 bases from V and 5 bases from J, with 11 bases between. This CDR3 comprises 15 residues. The CDR3 DNA sequence: TGTGCCAGCAGCTTAGCGGAGACGGATAACAATGAGCAGTTCTTC. Translated, it gives CASSLAETDNNEQFF.

This clonotype was picked up a small number of times. The CDR3 protein is CASSRGDNYYNEQFF. As DNA, the CDR3 is TGTGCCAGCAGCCGGGGGGACAACTATTACAATGAGCAGTTCTTC. The chain links TRBV11-2 to TRBJ2-1; TRBD2 might be the D (7 bases). Germline CDR1 reads SGHAT; CDR2 reads FQNNGV. The CDR3 runs to 15 residues. V was clipped by 5 bases and J by 4 bases, with 15 bases between them.